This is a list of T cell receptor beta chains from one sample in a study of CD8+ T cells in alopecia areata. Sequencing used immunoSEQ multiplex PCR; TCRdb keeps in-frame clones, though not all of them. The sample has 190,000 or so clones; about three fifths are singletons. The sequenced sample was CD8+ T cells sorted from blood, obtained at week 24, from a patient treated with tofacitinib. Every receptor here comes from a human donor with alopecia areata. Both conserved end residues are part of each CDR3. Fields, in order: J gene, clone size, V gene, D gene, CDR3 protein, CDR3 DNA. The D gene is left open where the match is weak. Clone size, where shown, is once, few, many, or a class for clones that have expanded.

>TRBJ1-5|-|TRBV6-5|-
CASSYERTNQPQHF
TGTGCCAGCAGTTATGAACGTACCAATCAGCCCCAGCATTTT
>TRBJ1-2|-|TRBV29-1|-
CSVEERIGYTF
TGCAGCGTTGAAGAAAGAATTGGCTACACCTTC
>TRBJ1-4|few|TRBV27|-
CASSLSVRATNEKLFF
TGTGCCAGCAGTTTATCGGTCCGGGCAACTAATGAAAAACTGTTTTTT
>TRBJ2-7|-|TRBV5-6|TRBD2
CASSLEAGVYEQYF
TGTGCCAGCAGCTTGGAAGCGGGGGTCTACGAGCAGTACTTC
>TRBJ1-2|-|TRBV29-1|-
CSVDRAGYGYTF
TGCAGCGTTGACAGGGCTGGCTATGGCTACACCTTC
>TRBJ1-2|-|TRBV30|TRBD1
CAWRRTRDRVLTNYGYTF
TGTGCCTGGAGAAGAACCCGGGACAGGGTCCTGACTAACTATGGCTACACCTTC
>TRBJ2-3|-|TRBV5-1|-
CASSLTRGPTSTDTQYF
TGCGCCAGCAGCTTAACCAGGGGACCCACTAGCACAGATACGCAGTATTTT
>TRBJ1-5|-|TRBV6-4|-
CASSPGHDFYPQHF
TGTGCCAGCAGTCCGGGACATGATTTTTATCCCCAGCATTTT
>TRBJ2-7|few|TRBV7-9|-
CASSSGNYEQYF
TGTGCCAGCAGCTCCGGGAACTACGAGCAGTACTTC
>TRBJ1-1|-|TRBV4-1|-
CASSQDFGVNTEAFF
TGCGCCAGCAGCCAAGATTTCGGTGTGAACACTGAAGCTTTCTTT
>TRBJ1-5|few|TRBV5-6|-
CASSLTAYQPQHF
TGTGCCAGCAGCTTGACGGCATATCAGCCCCAGCATTTT
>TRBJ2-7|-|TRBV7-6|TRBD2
CASSARSGGSYEQYF
TGTGCCAGCAGCGCCAGGAGCGGGGGCTCCTACGAGCAGTACTTC
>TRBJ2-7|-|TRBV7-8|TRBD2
CASSIPGLAASYEQYF
TGTGCCAGCAGCATCCCGGGACTAGCGGCTTCCTACGAGCAGTACTTC
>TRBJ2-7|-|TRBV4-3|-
CASSKGGEQYF
TGCGCCAGCAGCAAGGGTGGCGAGCAGTACTTC
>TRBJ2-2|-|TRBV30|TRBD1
CAEDRGVTGELFF
TGTGCTGAAGACAGGGGGGTAACCGGGGAGCTGTTTTTT
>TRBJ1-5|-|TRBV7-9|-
CASSLGWGSDQPQHF
TGTGCCAGCAGCTTAGGATGGGGCTCAGATCAGCCCCAGCATTTT
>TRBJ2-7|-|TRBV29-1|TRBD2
CSVALAGGHEQYF
TGCAGCGTTGCACTAGCGGGGGGACACGAGCAGTACTTC
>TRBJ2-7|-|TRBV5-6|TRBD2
CASSSGLANYEQYF
TGTGCCAGCAGCTCGGGACTAGCCAATTACGAGCAGTACTTC
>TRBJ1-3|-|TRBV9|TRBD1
CASSATGGSGNTIYF
TGTGCCAGCAGCGCTACAGGGGGATCTGGAAACACCATATATTTT
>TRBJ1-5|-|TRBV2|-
CASSELRRGGDQPQHF
TGTGCCAGCAGTGAATTGAGGAGGGGGGGTGATCAGCCCCAGCATTTT
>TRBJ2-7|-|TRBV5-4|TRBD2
CASSLGTSAYEQYF
TGTGCCAGCAGCTTGGGAACTAGCGCGTACGAGCAGTACTTC
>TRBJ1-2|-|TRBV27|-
CASTKGIGGGYTF
TGTGCCAGCACCAAAGGTATAGGGGGAGGCTACACCTTC
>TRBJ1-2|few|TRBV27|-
CASSGSRGGYGYTF
TGTGCCAGCTCTGGTAGTAGGGGTGGCTATGGCTACACCTTC
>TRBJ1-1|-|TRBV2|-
CASSSGVVNTEAFF
TGTGCCAGCAGCTCAGGGGTGGTGAACACTGAAGCTTTCTTT
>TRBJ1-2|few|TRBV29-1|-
CSAIRGFDYGYTF
TGCAGCGCAATCCGGGGCTTCGACTATGGCTACACCTTC
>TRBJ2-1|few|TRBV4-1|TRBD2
CASSLTPTGPGRGGEQFF
TGCGCCAGCAGCCTAACCCCAACCGGGCCGGGCCGGGGGGGGGAGCAGTTCTTC